These 24 T cell receptor beta chains came from one sample sequenced in a study of blood T cell repertoires in COVID-19. Libraries were prepared by immunoSEQ multiplex PCR; TCRdb keeps only in-frame clonotypes and omits some of them. The data contain roughly 140,000 clones, 75% to 90% of them seen just once; the ten biggest clones take up 1.7%. Sample: peripheral blood. These receptors came from a woman in her fifties or sixties with acute or convalescent COVID-19.

This rearrangement joins TRBV5-8 to TRBJ2-3, with 12 bases identical to TRBD2. The CDR3 runs 16 residues. Germline loops: CDR1 SGHTS, CDR2 YDEGEE. V was pared by 0 bases and J by 6 bases, with 5 bases of the junction left unmatched. Here the CDR3 reads CASSLGLTSGGDTQYF. In nucleotides, the CDR3 is TGTGCCAGCAGCTTGGGGCTGACTAGCGGGGGTGATACGCAGTATTTT.

The chain recombines TRBV18 with TRBJ2-5, with 7 bases that match TRBD2. Germline V gives CDR1 KGHSH, CDR2 LQKENI. The CDR3 has 16 residues. J gave up 4 bases and V 1 base, and 9 bases lay outside the gene matches. As DNA, the CDR3 is TGTGCCAGCTCACCACAAAGTGGCGGGAGATCAGAGACCCAGTACTTC. This codes for CASSPQSGGRSETQYF.

The J gene is TRBJ1-2, the V gene TRBV4-1; a possible D gene is TRBD1 (5 bases). The germline V and J ends were trimmed by 4 bases and 4 bases, with 16 bases remaining between them. CDR1 and CDR2 from the germline V gene are MGHRA and YSYEKL. The length of the CDR3 is 15 residues. CDR3 in DNA: TGCGCCAGCAGCCCTAACAACGGGGGGGGCTATGGCTACACCTTC. It yields the protein CASSPNNGGGYGYTF.

The CDR3 loop is CASSWGGNYGYTF. In nucleotides, the CDR3 is TGTGCCAGCAGCTGGGGGGGGAACTATGGCTACACCTTC. The chain joins TRBV3-1 (or the pseudogene TRBV3-2) to TRBJ1-2, with a possible D match to TRBD1 (5 bases). The CDR3 length is 13 residues. Trimming pared 5 bases from V and 2 bases from J, leaving 9 bases between. Germline V gives CDR1 LGHDT, CDR2 YNNKEL (reference sequence).

The sample holds one count of this clone. This chain uses TRBV28 with TRBJ2-2; D gene unclear. In germline, CDR1 is MDHEN, CDR2 SYDVKM. The V end was cut by 6 bases, the J end by 3 bases, with 14 bases between. The CDR3 is 15 residues long. The CDR3 sequence is CASSSPLGYTGELFF. The CDR3 DNA is TGTGCCAGCAGCTCCCCCCTCGGGTACACCGGGGAGCTGTTTTTT.

The genes are TRBV6-5 and TRBJ1-1; D is uncertain. The V and J ends lost 2 bases and 0 bases respectively, with 7 bases between them. Germline loops: CDR1 MNHEY, CDR2 SVGAGI. The CDR3 covers 14 residues. The CDR3 bases are TGTGCCAGCAGTTACAGGAGCATGAACACTGAAGCTTTCTTT. This translates into CASSYRSMNTEAFF.

The chain has TRBV6-5 and TRBJ2-7; a possible D gene is TRBD1 (6 bases). The CDR3 runs to 15 residues. In germline, CDR1 is MNHEY, CDR2 SVGAGI. V lost 0 bases, J lost 3 bases, and 12 bases lay in between. This chain's CDR3 is CASSYSETGNYEQYF. The DNA of the CDR3 is TGTGCCAGCAGTTACTCGGAGACAGGAAACTACGAGCAGTACTTC.

This rearrangement joins TRBV7-3 to TRBJ1-2; D remains unclear. The germline V gene has CDR1 SGHTA and CDR2 FQGTGA. Trimming removed 2 bases from V and 2 bases from J, with 9 bases in between. The CDR3 sequence is 14 residues long. In DNA, the CDR3 is TGTGCCAGCAGCTTAGGTGCGGGGAACTATGGCTACACCTTC. It specifies CASSLGAGNYGYTF.

The chain uses TRBV12-3 or TRBV12-4 and TRBJ1-1; weak D call: TRBD1 (6 bases). Between the trimmed V and J ends, which lost 7 bases and 5 bases, there was a span of 11 bases. The CDR3 loop spans 12 amino acids. The CDR3 region is CASKGGWTEAFF. The DNA of the CDR3 is TGTGCCAGCAAGGGGGGGTGGACTGAAGCTTTCTTT.

This sequence joins TRBV11-1 and TRBJ2-7; 10 nucleotides match TRBD2. Trimming cost V 5 bases and J 2 bases; bases outside gene matches: 9. The germline V gene has CDR1 SGHAT and CDR2 FQDESV (reference sequence). The CDR3 runs 16 residues. The CDR3 region has the DNA TGTGCCAGCAGCCTAGGGCCACTAGCGGGAACCTACGAGCAGTACTTC. This encodes CASSLGPLAGTYEQYF.

J is TRBJ2-7 and V is TRBV6-1; D not resolved. The CDR3 extends over 14 amino acids. V gave up 2 bases and J gave up 2 bases, with 10 bases separating them. The germline CDR1 and CDR2 sequences are MNHNS and SASEGT. CDR3 coding DNA: TGTGCCAGCAGTGAATGGAACAGTCCCTACGAGCAGTACTTC. As protein: CASSEWNSPYEQYF.

This clone showed up just once. The rearrangement uses TRBV5-5 and TRBJ2-2, with 8 bases identical to TRBD2. J was trimmed by 4 bases and V by 3 bases; bases with no gene match: 5. The CDR3 is made up of 15 amino acids. Germline CDR1 and CDR2: SGHKS and YYEKEE (reference sequence). The CDR3 sequence: CASSSAGGTTGELFF. The CDR3 bases are TGTGCCAGCAGCTCCGCGGGAGGAACCACCGGGGAGCTGTTTTTT.

The V gene is TRBV19, the J gene TRBJ1-5; TRBD1 aligns across 11 bases. In germline, CDR1 is LNHDA, CDR2 SQIVND (reference sequence). This CDR3 has 15 amino acids. The trim removed 3 bases at V and 6 bases at J, leaving 4 bases unmatched. In DNA form, the CDR3 reads TGTGCCAGTAGTATTGGGACAGGGGGGTTTCAGCCCCAGCATTTT. It codes for CASSIGTGGFQPQHF.

The chain employs TRBV2 and TRBJ2-3; TRBD2 is a possible D gene (6 bases). V dropped 7 bases and J dropped 0 bases, with 23 bases sitting between them. CDR1 SNHLY and CDR2 FYNNEI come from the germline V gene. The CDR3 consists of 18 residues. The CDR3 protein is CASKSAAQRGFSTDTQYF. The CDR3 coding sequence is TGTGCCAGCAAATCAGCGGCTCAACGGGGGTTCAGCACAGATACGCAGTATTTT.

This clone was observed a handful of times. J is TRBJ2-3 and V is TRBV7-3; 12 bases match TRBD2. Germline CDR1 and CDR2: SGHTA and FQGTGA. V lost 4 bases to trimming and J lost 10 bases; unmatched junction nucleotides: 12. This CDR3 contains 16 residues. The CDR3 region is CASSSGLAGSVLAQYF. Here the CDR3 DNA reads TGTGCCAGCAGCTCCGGACTAGCGGGGAGCGTTCTGGCGCAGTATTTT.

This clone was counted between two and nine times. V usage is TRBV6-1 and J usage is TRBJ2-7; D possibly corresponds to TRBD2 (5 bases). The germline V gene has CDR1 MNHNS and CDR2 SASEGT. The CDR3 sequence is 12 residues long. Deletions cut 3 bases from V and 2 bases from J, with 5 bases between. CDR3 in DNA: TGTGCCAGCAGTGACGGGGCCTACGAGCAGTACTTC. It encodes CASSDGAYEQYF.

The chain combines TRBV5-1 with TRBJ2-1; 8 bases align to TRBD1. Per the germline V gene, CDR1 is SGHRS and CDR2 is YFSETQ. The CDR3 length is 15 residues. With V trimmed by 4 bases and J by 0 bases, 3 bases remained unmatched. The DNA for the CDR3 is TGCGCCAGCAGCGATACAGGGGGCTCCTACAATGAGCAGTTCTTC. Protein sequence: CASSDTGGSYNEQFF.

The chain joins TRBV28 to TRBJ1-2; D is possibly TRBD1 (5 bases). V was cut by 0 bases and J by 8 bases, with 10 bases left in between. CDR1 MDHEN and CDR2 SYDVKM come from the germline V gene. The length of the CDR3 is 13 residues. CDR3 sequence reads: CASSLWDISGYTF. The DNA for the CDR3 is TGTGCCAGCAGTTTATGGGACATCTCCGGCTACACCTTC.

The chain recombines TRBV5-1 with TRBJ2-5, with 7 bases identical to TRBD1. The CDR3 has 13 amino acids. The V gene end was trimmed by 5 bases and the J gene end by 1 base; junction bases not matched to a gene: 2. The V gene's germline CDR1 is SGHRS and CDR2 YFSETQ. In DNA, the CDR3 is TGCGCCAGCAGGGGACAGCCCCAAGAGACCCAGTACTTC. It specifies CASRGQPQETQYF.

The V call is TRBV28, the J call TRBJ2-7; D is unclear. V was cut by 7 bases and J by 6 bases, with 10 bases left in between. This CDR3 has 11 residues. The germline V gene has CDR1 MDHEN and CDR2 SYDVKM. The CDR3: CASTSVLEQYF. The CDR3 DNA follows: TGTGCCAGCACCTCGGTTCTCGAGCAGTACTTC.

Details on this clone: Other DNA sequences in the sample encode the same CDR3. The chain employs TRBV7-9 and TRBJ2-7, with a tentative D call TRBD1 (5 bases). V was pared by 2 bases and J by 9 bases, with 11 bases between. This CDR3 contains 12 residues. The germline gives CDR1 SEHNR, CDR2 FQNEAQ (reference sequence). CDR3 DNA: TGTGCCAGCAGCTTAAGGTCCACAGGGCAGTACTTC. Translating gives CASSLRSTGQYF.

The genes are TRBV7-2 and TRBJ1-2; 8 nucleotides agree with TRBD1. V lost 6 bases and J lost 13; bases outside the gene matches: 10. The CDR3 runs 12 residues. CDR1 SGHTA and CDR2 FQGNSA come from the germline V gene. DNA of the CDR3: TGTGCCAGCAGAACCGGGACAGGTGCCAGCACCTTC. As protein: CASRTGTGASTF.

Only one count was recorded for this clone. The chain links TRBV29-1 to TRBJ1-6; D call uncertain. CDR1 and CDR2 (germline): SQVTM, ANQGSEA. The CDR3 loop spans 13 amino acids. Deletions cut 4 bases from V and 5 bases from J, with 9 bases between. CDR3 region: CSVVDKDNSPLHF. The DNA for the CDR3 is TGCAGCGTTGTCGACAAGGATAATTCACCCCTCCACTTT.

The gene calls are TRBV3-1 (or the pseudogene TRBV3-2) and TRBJ1-2, with 9 bases lining up with TRBD1. The trim removed 4 bases at V and 8 bases at J, leaving 11 bases unmatched. Germline CDR1 and CDR2: LGHDT and YNNKEL (reference sequence). This CDR3 has 15 residues. The CDR3 DNA follows: TGTGCCAGCAGCCCTCTTCCGGACAGGGGCAACGGCTACACCTTC. It encodes CASSPLPDRGNGYTF.